The 23 T cell receptor beta chains below all came from one sample that was sequenced in a study of T-cell reconstitution after alpha-beta-depleted transplantation in children. Unique molecular identifiers were incorporated into the prepared TCRbeta library. One entry per CDR3 protein, called by TCRdb with MiXCR from the PCR reads. The repertoire consists of about 540,000 distinct CDR3 sequences, with approximately 20% occurring once and the leading ten covering less than 4%. The specimen was PBMCs from the stem cell graft donor, collected from the stem cell graft. The receptors here all came from a human donor who donated a stem cell graft to a child with acute lymphoblastic leukemia.

The gene calls are TRBV20-1 and TRBJ2-3; TRBD1 might be the D (5 bases). V lost 3 bases, J lost 1 base, and 20 bases lay in between. Germline CDR1 reads DFQATT; CDR2 reads SNEGSKA (reference sequence). This CDR3 spans 17 amino acids. The CDR3 coding sequence is TGCAGTGCTAGTAGCCAGGGTAGCCTCTGGGGCACAGATACGCAGTATTTT. Its protein product is CSASSQGSLWGTDTQYF.

J is TRBJ2-3 and V is TRBV15; 8 nucleotides align to TRBD1. Unmatched junction bases numbered 4, after V lost 2 bases and J lost 6 bases. CDR3 size: 14 residues. CDR1 LNHNV and CDR2 YYDKDF come from the germline V gene (reference sequence). CDR3 in DNA: TGTGCCACCAGCAGACAGGGGGCTATGGATACGCAGTATTTT. Its translation is CATSRQGAMDTQYF. The full variable domain, in which reference TRBV15 and TRBJ2-3 provide the parts outside the CDR3, is DAMVIQNPRYQVTQFGKPVTLSCSQTLNHNVMYWYQQKSSQAPKLLFHYYDKDFNNEADTPDNFQSRRPNTSFCFLDIRSPGLGDTAMYLCATSRQGAMDTQYFGPGTRLTVL.

Of note for this clonotype: The junction and the germline gene differ at one end; a read error may be behind it. The DNA for the CDR3 is TGCGCCAGCATCTTGGAGTCCCCCTCTAGCTCTGGGGCCAACGTCCTGACTTTC. It is translated as CASILESPSSSGANVLTF. The V gene is TRBV5-1, the J gene TRBJ2-6, with D uncertain. Germline CDR1 SGHRS, CDR2 YFSETQ. The CDR3 extends over 18 amino acids.

This rearrangement joins TRBV4-1 to TRBJ1-4; no firm D call. Per germline, CDR1 MGHRA and CDR2 YSYEKL. The CDR3 length is 13 residues. With 0 bases removed from V and 11 bases from J, the gap between germline ends came to 10 bases. CDR3 DNA: TGCGCCAGCAGCCAAGAAGGGAGTACGAAACTGTTTTTT. Its translation is CASSQEGSTKLFF.

The rearrangement links TRBV5-1 to TRBJ1-1, with TRBD1 as a possible D gene (6 bases). CDR1 is SGHRS, CDR2 YFSETQ, per germline. This CDR3 is built from 15 residues. The germline V and J ends were trimmed by 4 bases and 0 bases, with 13 bases remaining between them. The CDR3 loop is CASSLRQALNTEAFF. The CDR3 DNA is TGCGCCAGCAGCCTCCGACAGGCTCTGAACACTGAAGCTTTCTTT.

The chain recombines TRBV18 with TRBJ1-1; 7 bases are shared with TRBD1. The germline gives CDR1 KGHSH, CDR2 LQKENI. This CDR3 is built from 15 residues. J lost 7 bases, V lost 4 bases, and 12 bases had no gene match. The CDR3 sequence is CASSRFLPGTDEAFF. The CDR3 coding sequence is TGTGCCAGCTCACGCTTCCTCCCCGGGACAGATGAAGCTTTCTTT. The full variable domain, rest sourced from reference TRBV18 and TRBJ1-1, is NAGVMQNPRHLVRRRGQEARLRCSPMKGHSHVYWYRQLPEEGLKFMVYLQKENIIDESGMPKERFSAEFPKEGPSILRIQQVVRGDSAAYFCASSRFLPGTDEAFFGQGTRLTVV.

The V and J genes are TRBV19 and TRBJ1-1; 9 nucleotides match TRBD1. The CDR3 has 14 amino acids. J was trimmed by 4 bases and V by 1 base; bases with no gene match: 1. Germline CDR1 LNHDA, CDR2 SQIVND (reference sequence). The CDR3 is CASSIAGQGTEAFF. CDR3 coding DNA: TGTGCCAGTAGTATAGCGGGACAGGGCACTGAAGCTTTCTTT.

The V call is TRBV6-8, the J call TRBJ2-1, with 10 bases identical to TRBD2. The germline gives CDR1 MNHGY, CDR2 SAAAGT. The V and J ends lost 10 bases and 4 bases, in that order; junction bases with no gene match: 16. This CDR3 contains 17 residues. The CDR3 nucleotides read TGTGCCACCACCGGTCGGCTAGCGGGAGTCGGGTACAATGAGCAGTTCTTC. This translates into CATTGRLAGVGYNEQFF.

The table lists this clonotype with a few counts. J is TRBJ2-3 and V is TRBV11-2; 15 nucleotides line up with TRBD2. The CDR3 sequence is 19 residues long. V lost 2 bases, J lost 3 bases, and 9 bases stayed unmatched. Germline V CDR1 and CDR2: SGHAT, FQNNGV. DNA for the CDR3: TGTGCCAGCAGCTTAAACCGTGGACTAGCGGGAGGGGCAACAGATACGCAGTATTTT. It encodes CASSLNRGLAGGATDTQYF.

The chain couples TRBV7-9 to TRBJ2-1; D gene unclear. The germline V gene has CDR1 SEHNR and CDR2 FQNEAQ (reference sequence). Trimming shortened V by 0 bases and J by 0 bases, and 9 bases separated the two germline ends. The CDR3 is 16 residues long. CDR3 nucleotide sequence: TGTGCCAGCAGCTTAGCGGCATCTGACTCCTACAATGAGCAGTTCTTC. Residues: CASSLAASDSYNEQFF.

V is TRBV9 and J is TRBJ2-3; 9 bases are a match to TRBD1. V lost 4 bases and J lost 6; bases outside the gene matches: 12. Germline assignment: CDR1 SGDLS and CDR2 YYNGEE. The CDR3 has 16 amino acids. Here the CDR3 DNA reads TGTGCCAGCAGCCCGAGAACAGGGGGCCCTTTTGATACGCAGTATTTT. The encoded protein is CASSPRTGGPFDTQYF.

This chain uses TRBV15 with TRBJ2-1; D possibly corresponds to TRBD1 (5 bases). Germline V gene lookup returns CDR1 LNHNV and CDR2 YYDKDF (reference sequence). Trimming removed 9 bases from V and 0 bases from J, with 12 bases in between. This CDR3 spans 14 amino acids. As DNA, the CDR3 is TGTGCCACATCCTCAGGGTTCTCCTACAATGAGCAGTTCTTC. This encodes CATSSGFSYNEQFF.

This clonotype showed up just a few times. The chain uses TRBV20-1 and TRBJ1-6, with D tentatively TRBD1 (6 bases). V gave up 3 bases and J gave up 8 bases, with 14 bases separating them. The CDR3 is made up of 14 amino acids. Germline lookup yields CDR1 DFQATT and CDR2 SNEGSKA (reference sequence). In DNA, the CDR3 is TGCAGTGCTAGGGGCGCAGGGGTTTATTCACCCCTCCACTTT. Translating gives CSARGAGVYSPLHF.

The V call is TRBV20-1, the J call TRBJ2-1, with 8 positions matching TRBD1. Germline CDR1 and CDR2: DFQATT and SNEGSKA (reference sequence). The CDR3 runs to 13 residues. Written as DNA, the CDR3 is TGCACCTCGGACAGGGAGGCTGTAAATGAGCAGTTCTTC. The encoded protein is CTSDREAVNEQFF.

This chain connects TRBV5-1 to TRBJ1-1; D unclear. This CDR3 has 13 amino acids. The ends were cut back, 1 base at V and 3 bases at J, with 7 bases in the middle. CDR1 is SGHRS, CDR2 YFSETQ, per germline. CDR3 DNA: TGCGCCAGCAGCTTGATGGGTTACACTGAAGCTTTCTTT. Encoded protein: CASSLMGYTEAFF.

This clonotype was counted a few times. This chain links TRBV5-5 with TRBJ1-2; 8 positions match TRBD1. Germline V gene data show CDR1 as SGHKS and CDR2 as YYEKEE (reference sequence). Trimming at V came to 4 bases and at J to 3 bases, leaving 11 bases not matched to a gene. This CDR3 spans 16 amino acids. The CDR3: CASSQVQGTGYYGYTF. In DNA form, the CDR3 reads TGTGCCAGCAGCCAAGTCCAGGGGACAGGATACTATGGCTACACCTTC.

This clonotype was seen only a few times. CDR3 region: CAWTYYYGYTF. The CDR3 bases are TGTGCCTGGACATACTACTATGGCTACACCTTC. This chain joins TRBV30 and TRBJ1-2; D remains ambiguous. Trimming removed 4 bases from V and 3 bases from J, with 6 bases in between. Germline assignment: CDR1 GTSNPN and CDR2 SVGIG (reference sequence). The CDR3 spans 11 residues.

This clonotype has a count of ten or more. This chain joins TRBV9 and TRBJ2-1; TRBD2 agrees at 9 bases. CDR1 SGDLS and CDR2 YYNGEE come from the germline V gene. The ends lost 4 bases at V and 3 bases at J; junction bases unmatched: 2. CDR3 size: 14 residues. The CDR3 DNA is TGTGCCAGCAGCTTTAGCGGGAGCTACAATGAGCAGTTCTTC. The encoded protein is CASSFSGSYNEQFF.

This clonotype was counted only a few times. The chain joins TRBV7-6 to TRBJ2-7, with D possibly being TRBD2 (6 bases). The CDR3 covers 15 residues. Trimming left V 5 bases short and J 2 bases short, with 16 bases between. Germline loops: CDR1 SGHVS, CDR2 FNYEAQ. The CDR3 nucleotides read TGTGCCAGCAGCCCCTCCGGGACTGGGGCCTACGAGCAGTACTTC. It yields the protein CASSPSGTGAYEQYF.

The chain couples TRBV5-1 to TRBJ2-7; the D gene is possibly TRBD2 (7 bases). The V end was cut by 0 bases, the J end by 5 bases, with 15 bases between. The CDR3 is 15 residues long. The germline V gene encodes CDR1 SGHRS and CDR2 YFSETQ. CDR3 in DNA: TGCGCCAGCAGCTTGGTCCCAGGGGAGGGCGACGAGCAGTACTTC. This sequence encodes CASSLVPGEGDEQYF.

The V call is TRBV5-1, the J call TRBJ2-5, with 12 bases that match TRBD1. The CDR3 covers 18 residues. Germline assignment: CDR1 SGHRS and CDR2 YFSETQ. V shed 0 bases, J shed 2 bases, and the junction held 8 bases outside the gene matches. The CDR3 loop reads CASSLVEWDRGRQETQYF. In nucleotides, the CDR3 is TGCGCCAGCAGCTTGGTCGAGTGGGACAGGGGGCGGCAAGAGACCCAGTACTTC.

The rearrangement links TRBV20-1 to TRBJ2-7; D possibly corresponds to TRBD1 (6 bases). Germline V lookup: CDR1 DFQATT, CDR2 SNEGSKA (reference sequence). The CDR3 extends over 12 amino acids. V was cut by 5 bases and J by 2 bases, with 10 bases left in between. The CDR3: CSAGWTAYEQYF. The DNA for the CDR3 is TGCAGTGCTGGTTGGACAGCCTACGAGCAGTACTTC.

This clonotype showed up just a few times. The rearrangement links TRBV5-1 to TRBJ2-3; 10 bases fit TRBD2. The CDR3 is 17 amino acids. Germline trimming cut 3 bases from V and 5 bases from J; bases unmatched to any gene: 12. Germline V gives CDR1 SGHRS, CDR2 YFSETQ. Here the CDR3 DNA reads TGCGCCAGCAGCTCGACCGAGTTTCTAGCGGGAGTAGATACGCAGTATTTT. Its translation: CASSSTEFLAGVDTQYF.